This TCR beta chain appears in the sequencing data of a study of blood T cells in healthy people across ages. This clonotype has ten or more counts. For the second PCR, which ran for about 6 to 11 cycles, a sample-barcoded 5' primer and a J-beta primer mix were used. No fewer than 3 million CDR3-containing paired-end reads came from each sample. TCRdb itself ran the 5' RACE reads through MiXCR, one entry per CDR3 protein. In the table there are about 590,000 distinct CDR3 sequences, about 28% of which are singletons. V dropped 6 bases and J dropped 2; count of bases not matched to a gene: 10. This CDR3 contains 16 residues.

Sequencing was carried out using blood. The chain recombines TRBV12-3 or TRBV12-4 with TRBJ2-3, with 8 nucleotides matching TRBD1. This clonotype was obtained from an elderly woman in good health. The DNA of the CDR3 is TGTGCCAGCAGCCCCCCCGGGACAGGCCACACAGATACGCAGTATTTT. It yields the protein CASSPPGTGHTDTQYF.